This T cell receptor beta chain was sequenced in a study of cytomegalovirus exposure and HLA in healthy donors. CDR3 size: 15 residues. Germline assignment: CDR1 MNHEY and CDR2 SVGAGI. V shed 0 bases and J shed 2 bases, with 11 bases lying between them. This PCR relied on a set of 60 Vbeta primers and 13 Jbeta primers. Some clones are missing from TCRdb's copy, which holds only in-frame ones; the method was immunoSEQ multiplex PCR. This sample yields some 97,000 clones, of which 70% to 80% are seen a single time; under 5.5% belongs to the top ten. This clone has just a few counts. Its matching antigen is unknown. General observations from the study: There were 150 to 200 TCR beta chains listed as cytomegalovirus-associated. One later analysis reportedly identified an Asian-associated ancestry cluster that showed fewer N-insertions than the roughly 700-donor mean.

This TCR derives from a woman aged 18-30 years in good health and CMV-seropositive. The genes are TRBV6-5 and TRBJ2-7, with D uncertain. Sequenced material: PBMCs. The CDR3 region is CASSYSAERTYEQYF. The CDR3 DNA sequence: TGTGCCAGCAGTTACTCTGCGGAACGTACCTACGAGCAGTACTTC.